A selection of T cell receptor beta chains follows, all from one sample in a study of cytomegalovirus exposure and HLA in healthy donors. The repertoire was sequenced with immunoSEQ multiplex PCR; TCRdb's copy has only in-frame clones and lacks some. Among 140,000 to 150,000 clones listed, 70% to 85% were seen once. The specimen sequenced was PBMCs. The source is a male donor in good health and CMV-seronegative. Both conserved end residues are part of each CDR3. The order of the fields is D gene, V gene, clone size, J gene, CDR3 protein, CDR3 DNA. A D gene is named only where the DNA matches it firmly. Some rows have no size entry. The others give once, few or many, or a class for an expanded clone.

d_call: .; v_call: TRBV7-3; clone_size: .; j_call: TRBJ2-5; cdr3_aa: CASSPDRQETQYF; cdr3_nt: TGTGCCAGCAGCCCGGACAGACAAGAGACCCAGTACTTC
d_call: TRBD1; v_call: TRBV6-4; clone_size: .; j_call: TRBJ2-2; cdr3_aa: CASSDISRTGGSTGELFF; cdr3_nt: TGTGCCAGCAGTGACATAAGTCGCACAGGGGGCAGCACCGGGGAGCTGTTTTTT
d_call: .; v_call: TRBV7-9; clone_size: .; j_call: TRBJ2-1; cdr3_aa: CASSVRRTEGNNEQFF; cdr3_nt: TGTGCCAGCAGCGTACGACGGACAGAGGGTAACAATGAGCAGTTCTTC
d_call: TRBD1; v_call: TRBV18; clone_size: .; j_call: TRBJ2-5; cdr3_aa: CASSQNRGQETQYF; cdr3_nt: TGTGCCAGCTCACAAAACAGGGGGCAAGAGACCCAGTACTTC
d_call: .; v_call: TRBV14; clone_size: .; j_call: TRBJ2-7; cdr3_aa: CASSQDWGRVSYEQYF; cdr3_nt: TGTGCCAGCAGCCAAGACTGGGGCCGGGTGTCCTACGAGCAGTACTTC
d_call: .; v_call: TRBV4-2; clone_size: .; j_call: TRBJ1-3; cdr3_aa: CASSQERGYGNTIYF; cdr3_nt: TGTGCCAGCAGCCAAGAAAGGGGTTACGGAAACACCATATATTTT
d_call: TRBD2; v_call: TRBV29-1; clone_size: .; j_call: TRBJ2-3; cdr3_aa: CSVLAGLETTDTQYF; cdr3_nt: TGCAGCGTCCTAGCGGGGTTAGAGACAACAGATACGCAGTATTTT
d_call: .; v_call: TRBV18; clone_size: .; j_call: TRBJ1-1; cdr3_aa: CASSPTLTWRGRDTEAFF; cdr3_nt: TGTGCCAGCTCACCTACGCTTACATGGAGGGGACGGGACACTGAAGCTTTCTTT
d_call: .; v_call: TRBV6-5; clone_size: once; j_call: TRBJ2-7; cdr3_aa: CASSRSGHSYEQYF; cdr3_nt: TGTGCCAGCAGTCGGAGCGGGCACTCCTACGAGCAGTACTTC
d_call: .; v_call: TRBV18; clone_size: .; j_call: TRBJ1-1; cdr3_aa: CASSQGQNTEAFF; cdr3_nt: TGTGCCAGCTCTCAGGGACAGAACACTGAAGCTTTCTTT
d_call: TRBD1; v_call: TRBV27; clone_size: once; j_call: TRBJ1-6; cdr3_aa: CASSFPGQLVLSPLHF; cdr3_nt: TGTGCCAGCAGTTTTCCGGGACAGCTCGTTTTGTCACCCCTCCACTTT
d_call: .; v_call: TRBV6-1; clone_size: .; j_call: TRBJ2-5; cdr3_aa: CASSVFGETQYF; cdr3_nt: TGTGCCAGCAGTGTTTTCGGGGAGACCCAGTACTTC
d_call: .; v_call: TRBV4-3; clone_size: .; j_call: TRBJ1-2; cdr3_aa: CASSQDYGVGYGYTF; cdr3_nt: TGCGCCAGCAGCCAAGATTACGGGGTTGGCTATGGCTACACCTTC
d_call: TRBD2; v_call: TRBV5-1; clone_size: .; j_call: TRBJ2-5; cdr3_aa: CASSWGTSGRAETQYF; cdr3_nt: TGCGCCAGCAGCTGGGGGACTAGCGGGAGGGCAGAGACCCAGTACTTC
d_call: .; v_call: TRBV11-2; clone_size: .; j_call: TRBJ1-3; cdr3_aa: CASSPTRGRNTIYF; cdr3_nt: TGTGCCAGCAGCCCGACCCGTGGGAGGAACACCATATATTTT
d_call: TRBD1; v_call: TRBV23-1; clone_size: few; j_call: TRBJ2-1; cdr3_aa: CASSHPGQDVGLTYNEQFF; cdr3_nt: TGCGCCAGCAGTCACCCGGGACAGGATGTGGGACTTACCTACAATGAGCAGTTCTTC
d_call: TRBD1; v_call: TRBV19; clone_size: .; j_call: TRBJ1-5; cdr3_aa: CASSTDRGPNQPQHF; cdr3_nt: TGTGCCAGTAGTACCGACAGGGGCCCCAATCAGCCCCAGCATTTT
d_call: TRBD1; v_call: TRBV19; clone_size: .; j_call: TRBJ2-2; cdr3_aa: CASSIEGQGALTGELFF; cdr3_nt: TGTGCCAGTAGTATTGAGGGACAGGGGGCGCTTACCGGGGAGCTGTTTTTT
d_call: .; v_call: TRBV30; clone_size: once; j_call: TRBJ1-2; cdr3_aa: CAWRGRHGGNGYTF; cdr3_nt: TGTGCCTGGAGAGGGCGTCACGGAGGCAATGGCTACACCTTC
d_call: .; v_call: TRBV7-9; clone_size: .; j_call: TRBJ1-4; cdr3_aa: CASSQPGQYGTNEKLFF; cdr3_nt: TGTGCCAGCAGCCAACCCGGACAGTATGGGACTAATGAAAAACTGTTTTTT
d_call: TRBD2; v_call: TRBV30; clone_size: once; j_call: TRBJ2-1; cdr3_aa: CAWLAAGGYNEQFF; cdr3_nt: TGTGCCTGGTTGGCAGCGGGAGGATACAATGAGCAGTTCTTC
d_call: .; v_call: TRBV2; clone_size: few; j_call: TRBJ2-3; cdr3_aa: CASSDRATDTQYF; cdr3_nt: TGTGCCAGCAGTGACAGGGCCACAGATACGCAGTATTTT
d_call: TRBD2; v_call: TRBV7-8; clone_size: .; j_call: TRBJ2-2; cdr3_aa: CASSSDSGRSEELFF; cdr3_nt: TGTGCCAGCAGCTCAGATAGCGGGAGAAGCGAGGAGCTGTTTTTT
d_call: TRBD2; v_call: TRBV5-4; clone_size: .; j_call: TRBJ2-5; cdr3_aa: CASSSRLAGQETQYF; cdr3_nt: TGTGCCAGCAGCTCCCGACTAGCGGGACAGGAGACCCAGTACTTC
d_call: .; v_call: TRBV4-3; clone_size: .; j_call: TRBJ2-7; cdr3_aa: CASSQDLTRGTYEQYF; cdr3_nt: TGCGCCAGCAGCCAAGATCTCACTCGCGGAACCTACGAGCAGTACTTC
d_call: .; v_call: TRBV6-5; clone_size: .; j_call: TRBJ2-6; cdr3_aa: CASSYSPQAGASVLTF; cdr3_nt: TGTGCCAGCAGTTACTCTCCCCAGGCTGGGGCCAGCGTCCTGACTTTC
d_call: .; v_call: TRBV19; clone_size: .; j_call: TRBJ2-2; cdr3_aa: CASSIVSGGELFF; cdr3_nt: TGTGCCAGTAGTATAGTTTCAGGCGGGGAGCTGTTTTTT
d_call: TRBD1; v_call: TRBV6-5; clone_size: few; j_call: TRBJ2-2; cdr3_aa: CASSPYRGTGELFF; cdr3_nt: TGTGCCAGCAGCCCCTACAGGGGCACCGGGGAGCTGTTTTTT
d_call: TRBD2; v_call: TRBV27; clone_size: .; j_call: TRBJ2-1; cdr3_aa: CASRGLAGPYNEQFF; cdr3_nt: TGTGCCAGCAGGGGACTAGCGGGACCCTACAATGAGCAGTTCTTC
d_call: TRBD2; v_call: TRBV7-7; clone_size: .; j_call: TRBJ2-3; cdr3_aa: CASSLGSGGATDTQYF; cdr3_nt: TGTGCTAGCAGCTTAGGAAGCGGGGGGGCGACAGATACGCAGTATTTT
d_call: TRBD2; v_call: TRBV2; clone_size: .; j_call: TRBJ2-2; cdr3_aa: CASYLERGANTGELFF; cdr3_nt: TGTGCCAGCTATTTGGAGCGGGGAGCGAACACCGGGGAGCTGTTTTTT